Following are 15 T cell receptor beta chains from one sample sequenced in a study of response to subunit inactivated influenza vaccine. MiXCR, run by TCRdb on the RT-PCR reads, gives a single entry per CDR3 protein. The top ten hold 9.5% to 13% of the sample, which has some 850,000 distinct CDR3 sequences, 15% to 20% seen once. The sample here was PBMCs from blood, taken less than 6 days after vaccination. These TCRs come from a man over 45 who received an inactivated influenza vaccine.

This clonotype has just a few counts. The chain combines TRBV11-2 with TRBJ2-5, with 11 bases aligning to TRBD2. Trimming removed 5 bases from V and 0 bases from J; junction bases left unmatched: 5. The CDR3 has 16 residues. CDR1 is SGHAT and CDR2 is FQNNGV in the germline V gene. The CDR3 region has the DNA TGTGCCAGCAGCCTTCGACTAGCGGGAAACCAAGAGACCCAGTACTTC. The encoded protein is CASSLRLAGNQETQYF.

The chain links TRBV10-3 to TRBJ2-3; 7 positions match TRBD1. There are 15 residues in the CDR3. The ends lost 4 bases at V and 1 base at J; junction bases unmatched: 5. Germline values: CDR1 ENHRY, CDR2 SYGVKD. The CDR3 DNA follows: TGTGCCATCAGTGGAACAGGGGAAGGCACAGATACGCAGTATTTT. Amino acid sequence: CAISGTGEGTDTQYF.

This clonotype was observed a few times. CDR3 coding DNA: TGCGCCAGCAGTCGTCCTAGCGGGACCTCCTACGAGCAGTACTTC. It translates to CASSRPSGTSYEQYF. The chain employs TRBV5-1 and TRBJ2-7, with 9 bases lining up with TRBD2. CDR1 is SGHRS, CDR2 YFSETQ, per germline. The CDR3 spans 15 residues. Trimming took 5 bases from V and 0 from J; bases not matched to a gene: 6.

The table lists this clonotype with a few counts. The V and J genes are TRBV20-1 and TRBJ1-1; D not resolved. Trimming removed 6 bases from V and 1 base from J, with 6 bases in between. The CDR3 has 11 amino acids. Germline V lookup: CDR1 DFQATT, CDR2 SNEGSKA (reference sequence). CDR3 protein: CSAEENTEAFF. The DNA of the CDR3 is TGCAGTGCGGAGGAGAACACTGAAGCTTTCTTT.

This clonotype showed up just a few times. The chain joins TRBV20-1 to TRBJ1-2; the match to TRBD1 covers 7 bases. In germline, CDR1 is DFQATT, CDR2 SNEGSKA (reference sequence). V gave up 2 bases and J gave up 2 bases; unmatched junction bases: 11. The CDR3 length is 16 residues. The CDR3 sequence is CSARPNRQGINYGYTF. CDR3 DNA sequence: TGCAGTGCTAGACCCAATCGACAGGGTATCAACTATGGCTACACCTTC.

Worth noting for this clonotype: Just one base apart from a much larger clone, this may be a read error. The gene calls are TRBV7-9 and TRBJ1-5; D uncertain. Germline loops: CDR1 SEHNR, CDR2 FQNEAQ (reference sequence). The V gene lost 5 bases and the J gene lost 4 bases, with 6 bases spanning the gap. The CDR3 totals 12 residues. CDR3 in DNA: TGTGCCAGCAGCGCGACTAATCAGCCCCAGCATTTT. This gives the protein CASSATNQPQHF.

The genes are TRBV25-1 and TRBJ2-1; D perhaps matches TRBD2 (6 bases). V lost 1 base, J lost 5 bases, and 18 bases lay in between. The CDR3 loop spans 17 amino acids. CDR1 MGHDK and CDR2 SYGVNS come from the germline V gene. The CDR3 DNA sequence: TGTGCCAGCAGTGAATCTGGGGGGAGAGGTAGAGACAATGAGCAGTTCTTC. It is translated as CASSESGGRGRDNEQFF.

There are many counts of this clonotype. The chain's CDR3 is CASSFGLTRNTEAFF. CDR3 DNA: TGCGCCAGCAGCTTCGGCCTTACGAGGAACACTGAAGCTTTCTTT. The chain employs TRBV5-1 and TRBJ1-1, with unresolved D. V lost 2 bases and J 1 base, leaving 12 bases between the germline ends. CDR1 is SGHRS and CDR2 is YFSETQ in the germline V gene. CDR3 length: 15 amino acids. Full variable domain (missing parts from reference TRBV5-1 and TRBJ1-1): KAGVTQTPRYLIKTRGQQVTLSCSPISGHRSVSWYQQTPGQGLQFLFEYFSETQRNKGNFPGRFSGRQFSNSRSEMNVSTLELGDSALYLCASSFGLTRNTEAFFGQGTRLTVV.

This clonotype has just a few counts. This chain uses TRBV27 with TRBJ2-7; D remains ambiguous. The CDR3 loop spans 14 amino acids. The germline gives CDR1 MNHEY, CDR2 SMNVEV (reference sequence). V lost 2 bases, J lost 7 bases, and 15 bases lay in between. The CDR3 DNA reads TGTGCCAGCAGTTTAACGGTACGCGGCGTGGAGCAGTACTTC. Its protein product is CASSLTVRGVEQYF.

The chain joins TRBV12-3 or TRBV12-4 to TRBJ2-7; D gene ambiguous. The CDR3 contains 13 residues. Trimming stripped 0 bases from V and 3 bases from J, with 6 bases between. As DNA, the CDR3 is TGTGCCAGCAGTTTAGCGAGGTACTACGAGCAGTACTTC. As protein: CASSLARYYEQYF.

This clonotype appeared many times. The chain uses TRBV28 and TRBJ2-3; 11 nucleotides match TRBD1. Germline trimming cut 7 bases from V and 7 bases from J; bases unmatched to any gene: 10. This CDR3 region has 15 residues. Germline CDR1 reads MDHEN; CDR2 reads SYDVKM. The CDR3 here is CASNSEGQGVYTQYF. The CDR3 region has the DNA TGTGCCAGCAACTCGGAGGGACAGGGGGTTTATACGCAGTATTTT.

This clonotype occurred a few times. This chain links TRBV7-2 with TRBJ1-3, with 7 bases matching TRBD1. V shed 5 bases, J shed 2 bases, and the junction held 6 bases outside the gene matches. This CDR3 has 15 amino acids. Germline V gives CDR1 SGHTA, CDR2 FQGNSA. CDR3 in amino acids: CASSSNRGAGNTIYF. CDR3 in DNA: TGTGCCAGCAGCAGCAACAGGGGAGCTGGAAACACCATATATTTT.

The rearrangement joins TRBV20-1 to TRBJ2-3, with 9 bases fitting TRBD1. Trimming took 6 bases from V and 5 from J; bases not matched to a gene: 9. In germline, CDR1 is DFQATT, CDR2 SNEGSKA (reference sequence). The CDR3 contains 14 residues. CDR3 residues: CSAREGQGLDTQYF. The CDR3 DNA is TGCAGTGCCCGCGAGGGACAGGGTCTAGATACGCAGTATTTT.

The table lists this clonotype with many counts. The V gene is TRBV27, the J gene TRBJ2-2; D might be TRBD2 (5 bases). V dropped 2 bases and J dropped 8 bases, with 12 bases sitting between them. This CDR3 has 14 residues. The germline V gene encodes CDR1 MNHEY and CDR2 SMNVEV (reference sequence). CDR3 in amino acids: CASSLRATGGELFF. The DNA for the CDR3 is TGTGCCAGCAGTTTACGTGCAACGGGAGGGGAGCTGTTTTTT.

This clonotype was found a few times. V is TRBV20-1 and J is TRBJ1-1; D is perhaps TRBD1 (6 bases). Germline V gene data show CDR1 as DFQATT and CDR2 as SNEGSKA (reference sequence). The CDR3 is 13 residues long. In DNA, the CDR3 is TGCGGTTGTAACAGGGAAGCGAACACTGAAGCTTTCTTT. This encodes CGCNREANTEAFF.